One sample yielded the 30 T cell receptor beta chains listed below, sequenced in a study of OX40 agonist ivuxolimab in advanced cancers. Clones were sequenced by immunoSEQ multiplex PCR, and TCRdb holds only the in-frame ones, with some missing. Among around 67,000 clones listed, roughly 87% were seen once. Sequenced here: CD4+ or CD8+ T cells sorted from blood, sampled in a trial of the OX40 agonist ivuxolimab. Source of these receptors: an adult with an advanced solid tumor such as melanoma, head and neck, liver or kidney cancer.

This sequence joins TRBV28 and TRBJ1-5, with D possibly being TRBD1 (6 bases). Germline V gene data show CDR1 as MDHEN and CDR2 as SYDVKM. The CDR3 has 15 residues. The V end was cut by 7 bases, the J end by 6 bases, with 19 bases between. In DNA form, the CDR3 reads TGTGCCAGCACCCTTCCCGGAACAGGGAGTCAGCCCCAGCATTTT. Its translation: CASTLPGTGSQPQHF.

This clone was detected once. This chain links TRBV2 with TRBJ1-1; D is unclear. The V end was cut by 7 bases, the J end by 1 base, with 7 bases between. Germline lookup yields CDR1 SNHLY and CDR2 FYNNEI. There are 12 residues in the CDR3. The CDR3 loop reads CASKGPNTEAFF. CDR3 bases: TGTGCCAGCAAGGGCCCGAACACTGAAGCTTTCTTT.

The V and J genes are TRBV2 and TRBJ2-7, with no clear D. Trimming took 7 bases from V and 0 from J, leaving 13 bases between them. CDR1 SNHLY and CDR2 FYNNEI come from the germline V gene. The CDR3 extends over 14 amino acids. In nucleotides, the CDR3 is TGTGCCAGCAAATCCTTTCTTGACTCCTACGAGCAGTACTTC. It is translated as CASKSFLDSYEQYF.

This clone was observed once. V usage is TRBV6-1 and J usage is TRBJ1-1, with TRBD1 identical over 8 bases. CDR1 MNHNS and CDR2 SASEGT come from the germline V gene. After removal of 6 bases from V and 8 bases from J, the junction contained 5 bases not matched to a gene. The CDR3 loop spans 12 amino acids. The CDR3 reads CASREDREEAFF. CDR3 DNA: TGTGCCAGCAGAGAGGACAGGGAGGAAGCTTTCTTT.

Here the CDR3 reads CASSPGQLTYEQYF. As DNA, the CDR3 is TGTGCCAGCAGCCCGGGACAGCTAACCTACGAGCAGTACTTC. This chain uses TRBV5-4 with TRBJ2-7; the match to TRBD1 covers 7 bases. CDR3 length: 14 residues. The germline V gene encodes CDR1 SGHNT and CDR2 YYREEE (reference sequence). With V trimmed by 4 bases and J by 2 bases, 6 bases remained unmatched.

This sequence joins TRBV28 and TRBJ2-7, with D possibly matching TRBD1 (6 bases). Trimming stripped 7 bases from V and 7 bases from J, with 14 bases between. The CDR3 runs 12 residues. Germline V gene sequence: CDR1 MDHEN, CDR2 SYDVKM. The CDR3 DNA reads TGTGCCAGCACCTCCCAGGGGTGGGAGCAGTACTTC. Translation: CASTSQGWEQYF. Variable domain in full (rest from reference TRBV28 and TRBJ2-7): DVKVTQSSRYLVKRTGEKVFLECVQDMDHENMFWYRQDPGLGLRLIYFSYDVKMKEKGDIPEGYSVSREKKERFSLILESASTNQTSMYLCASTSQGWEQYFGPGTRLTVT.

CDR3 loop: CASSLAGRNQETQYF. CDR3 DNA: TGTGCCAGCAGCTTAGCGGGACGCAACCAAGAGACCCAGTACTTC. V and J are TRBV7-9 and TRBJ2-5; D assignment may be TRBD1 or TRBD2 (5 bases each). The V end was cut by 0 bases, the J end by 0 bases, with 8 bases between. Germline V gene lookup returns CDR1 SEHNR and CDR2 FQNEAQ (reference sequence). The CDR3 runs 15 residues.

For this clone: The same CDR3 also results from other DNA sequences found in this sample. The chain couples TRBV19 to TRBJ1-5, with TRBD1 matching over 7 bases. Germline loops: CDR1 LNHDA, CDR2 SQIVND (reference sequence). CDR3 length equals 13 residues. Trimming cost V 6 bases and J 3 bases; bases outside gene matches: 2. The CDR3 is CASSGTVNQPQHF. The DNA of the CDR3 is TGTGCCAGTAGCGGGACAGTCAATCAGCCCCAGCATTTT.

This chain uses TRBV10-2 with TRBJ1-2, with 8 nucleotides matching TRBD1. The trim removed 4 bases at V and 6 bases at J, leaving 7 bases unmatched. This CDR3 spans 14 amino acids. Germline CDR1 and CDR2: WSHSY and SAAADI. CDR3 sequence reads: CASSVTQGANGYTF. DNA of the CDR3: TGCGCCAGCAGTGTGACCCAGGGGGCAAATGGCTACACCTTC.

The V call is TRBV7-3, the J call TRBJ2-2; TRBD2 agrees at 16 bases. Per the germline V gene, CDR1 is SGHTA and CDR2 is FQGTGA. With 5 bases clipped from V and 5 bases from J, the junction kept 8 bases outside the gene matches. The CDR3 has 18 residues. Written as DNA, the CDR3 is TGTGCCAGCAGCCACCCAGGGACTAGCGGGGGGGCGACCGGGGAGCTGTTTTTT. It is translated as CASSHPGTSGGATGELFF.

V gene TRBV21-1 combines with J gene TRBJ1-4. TRBV21-1 is labeled a pseudogene. The CDR3 extends over 15 amino acids. CDR3: CASSKERTQNEKLFF. The CDR3 DNA sequence: TGTGCCAGCAGCAAAGAAAGGACGCAAAATGAAAAACTGTTTTTT.

The chain has TRBV15 and TRBJ2-1; 9 nucleotides align to TRBD2. J lost 0 bases, V lost 0 bases, and 6 bases had no gene match. This CDR3 has 18 amino acids. CDR1 and CDR2 from the germline V gene are LNHNV and YYDKDF (reference sequence). CDR3 DNA: TGTGCCACCAGCAGAGATTACAGCGGGAGGAGCTCCTACAATGAGCAGTTCTTC. Translating gives CATSRDYSGRSSYNEQFF.

The V and J genes are TRBV7-2 and TRBJ1-5, with TRBD1 matching 12 bases. The germline V gene has CDR1 SGHTA and CDR2 FQGNSA. The V and J ends lost 5 bases and 6 bases, in that order; junction bases with no gene match: 5. The CDR3 contains 15 residues. CDR3 DNA sequence: TGTGCCAGCAGCCTCCGGGACAGGGGGCCTCAGCCCCAGCATTTT. As protein: CASSLRDRGPQPQHF.

The chain has TRBV5-1 and TRBJ2-7, with a weak D call TRBD2 (5 bases). Trimming cost V 1 base and J 4 bases, with 9 bases left between them. The CDR3 consists of 13 residues. Germline CDR1 is SGHRS and CDR2 is YFSETQ. CDR3 nucleotide sequence: TGCGCCAGCAGCTTGTTCCGGGATTACGAGCAGTACTTC. Amino acid sequence: CASSLFRDYEQYF.

The rearrangement links TRBV2 to TRBJ1-1; 11 bases agree with TRBD1. Germline CDR1 and CDR2: SNHLY and FYNNEI. The ends lost 6 bases at V and 6 bases at J; junction bases unmatched: 3. The CDR3 runs to 13 residues. CDR3 residues: CASRGQGAAEAFF. CDR3 nucleotide sequence: TGTGCCAGCAGAGGACAGGGGGCGGCTGAAGCTTTCTTT.

The chain carries TRBV6-5 and TRBJ1-1, with D uncertain. CDR3 size: 15 residues. CDR1 and CDR2 from the germline V gene are MNHEY and SVGAGI. The ends were cut back, 1 base at V and 5 bases at J, with 14 bases in the middle. In DNA, the CDR3 is TGTGCCAGCAGTTACTTGTGGAGTGGGAAGACTGAAGCTTTCTTT. As protein: CASSYLWSGKTEAFF.

This clone was recorded once. The genes are TRBV6-1 and TRBJ2-1, with 12 bases matching TRBD2. The CDR3 extends over 16 amino acids. CDR1 is MNHNS and CDR2 is SASEGT in the germline V gene. V trimming: 2 bases; J trimming: 10 bases; junction bases outside the gene matches: 9. The CDR3 bases are TGTGCCAGCAGTGAAACGACTAGCGGGGGAAGGGGGGAGCAGTTCTTC. This codes for CASSETTSGGRGEQFF.

The chain combines TRBV11-2 with TRBJ2-1; a weak D match, TRBD2 (7 bases). Trimming shortened V by 1 base and J by 6 bases, and 19 bases separated the two germline ends. Germline assignment: CDR1 SGHAT and CDR2 FQNNGV. The CDR3 has 17 amino acids. The CDR3 DNA follows: TGTGCCAGCAGCTTAGTTTTGGGGGGGCAGGGCCCCAATGAGCAGTTCTTC. It specifies CASSLVLGGQGPNEQFF.

In its sample, this clone was seen once. The chain recombines TRBV9 with TRBJ1-1; D may be TRBD1 (5 bases). Trimming stripped 3 bases from V and 4 bases from J, with 16 bases between. Germline CDR1 SGDLS, CDR2 YYNGEE. The CDR3 loop spans 15 amino acids. For the CDR3, the DNA is TGTGCCAGCAGCGCAGGGACCGCCCGGCTCACTGAAGCTTTCTTT. Translated, it gives CASSAGTARLTEAFF.

J is TRBJ1-2 and V is TRBV5-8; D remains ambiguous. Trimming removed 0 bases at V and 4 bases at J, with 1 base between. Germline loops: CDR1 SGHTS, CDR2 YDEGEE. The CDR3 is 11 amino acids. CDR3 loop: CASSLGYGYTF. CDR3 DNA sequence: TGTGCCAGCAGCTTGGGCTATGGCTACACCTTC.

The chain has TRBV7-9 and TRBJ2-3; TRBD1 is a possible D gene (5 bases). Trimming took off 5 bases at V and 3 bases at J, with 12 bases between the two ends. Germline V gene sequence: CDR1 SEHNR, CDR2 FQNEAQ (reference sequence). The CDR3 is made up of 14 amino acids. Here the CDR3 reads CASSPGILTDTQYF. The DNA of the CDR3 is TGTGCCAGCAGCCCAGGGATTTTGACAGATACGCAGTATTTT.

The chain joins TRBV18 to TRBJ2-2; possibly TRBD2 for D (5 bases). Per germline, CDR1 KGHSH and CDR2 LQKENI. V dropped 6 bases and J dropped 1 base, with 6 bases sitting between them. There are 13 residues in the CDR3. For the CDR3, the DNA is TGTGCCAGCTCCCGGGAGAACACCGGGGAGCTGTTTTTT. It specifies CASSRENTGELFF.

This clone appeared once. Other DNA variants within this sample encode the same CDR3. J is TRBJ1-5 and V is TRBV30; D unclear. Trimming shortened V by 0 bases and J by 6 bases, and 6 bases separated the two germline ends. This CDR3 contains 12 residues. Germline CDR1 and CDR2: GTSNPN and SVGIG (reference sequence). This CDR3 reads CAWSVRGQPQHF. As DNA, the CDR3 is TGTGCCTGGAGTGTACGGGGTCAGCCCCAGCATTTT.

The V and J genes are TRBV12-5 and TRBJ2-5, with D perhaps TRBD1 (5 bases). V was cut by 1 base and J by 1 base, with 7 bases left in between. Germline V lookup: CDR1 LGHNT, CDR2 FRNRAP. The length of the CDR3 is 14 residues. For the CDR3, the DNA is TGTGCTAGTGGTTTGGGGACAACCCAAGAGACCCAGTACTTC. It encodes CASGLGTTQETQYF.

This chain uses TRBV6-5 with TRBJ1-3, with D unclear. CDR1 is MNHEY and CDR2 is SVGAGI in the germline V gene. The CDR3 runs to 14 residues. The ends were cut back, 6 bases at V and 0 bases at J, with 9 bases in the middle. In nucleotides, the CDR3 is TGTGCCAGCAGCCGGACGGGCTCTGGAAACACCATATATTTT. Its translation is CASSRTGSGNTIYF.

The chain is built from TRBV19 and TRBJ1-4; D not certain. Trimming pared 9 bases from V and 1 base from J, leaving 9 bases between. Looked up from germline, CDR1 is LNHDA and CDR2 is SQIVND (reference sequence). This CDR3 is 13 amino acids long. Written as DNA, the CDR3 is TGTGCCAGCGGACGGCAAACTAATGAAAAACTGTTTTTT. This translates into CASGRQTNEKLFF.

This chain links TRBV7-2 with TRBJ1-5; 10 bases line up with TRBD1. From germline, CDR1 is SGHTA and CDR2 FQGNSA. The V and J ends lost 5 bases and 5 bases, in that order; junction bases with no gene match: 9. The CDR3 sequence is 16 residues long. Here the CDR3 reads CASSRPGQGWDQPQHF. CDR3 sequence (DNA): TGTGCCAGCAGCCGGCCGGGACAGGGGTGGGATCAGCCCCAGCATTTT.

The gene calls are TRBV9 and TRBJ2-3, with TRBD1 as a possible D gene (6 bases). This CDR3 has 14 residues. CDR1 and CDR2 from the germline V gene are SGDLS and YYNGEE. Trimming removed 1 base at V and 4 bases at J, with 10 bases between. The CDR3 spells CASSVHTGPDTQYF. CDR3 sequence (DNA): TGTGCCAGCAGCGTACACACAGGGCCAGATACGCAGTATTTT.

This chain uses TRBV18 with TRBJ2-1, with 11 bases matching TRBD2. Germline CDR1 reads KGHSH; CDR2 reads LQKENI. This CDR3 is built from 15 residues. The J segment lost 7 bases and the V segment lost 5 bases, leaving 7 bases of the junction unmatched. Written as DNA, the CDR3 is TGTGCCAGCTCAGAGGCACTAGCGGGAGAGAATGAGCAGTTCTTC. Residues: CASSEALAGENEQFF.

This CDR3 is CASSSPSLGANYGYTF. CDR3 bases: TGTGCCAGCAGTTCCCCCTCTCTAGGAGCGAACTATGGCTACACCTTC. The genes are TRBV6-4 and TRBJ1-2; the D is unclear. Trimming took 5 bases from V and 2 from J, leaving 18 bases between them. The CDR3 is made up of 16 amino acids. Germline CDR1 is MRHNA and CDR2 is SNTAGT.